A single T cell receptor (beta chain) is shown here with its context. In its sample, this clone was seen a few times. Which antigen it targets is not known. It has no much larger one-base neighbor in the sample; base qualities were not kept. This record belongs to a study of cytomegalovirus exposure and HLA in healthy donors (dated by TCRdb to 2017 to 2019). With respect to the entire study: According to an earlier analysis of several hundred of the donors, about 190 million T cells yielded 90 million to 130 million unique TCR beta sequences and about 300 Gb of sequence data. An early release covering some 640 HLA-typed donors comprised approximately 300 gigabases of sequencing data and around 86 million unique TCR sequences. Among the roughly 430 genotyped donors, around 81% belonged to the genetic ancestry cluster associated with self-reported Caucasian donors. The aim of the study was to test whether cataloging public T cell receptors could identify signatures of past pathogen exposure. The study used immunosequencing to profile the T cell repertoires of approximately 690 subjects and linked those repertoires to cytomegalovirus serostatus. A separate validation cohort of roughly 130 different subjects was used in addition to the approximately 610-subject first cohort. To predict cytomegalovirus infection status, the study combined high-throughput TCR immunosequencing, statistical association of individual TCRs with disease status, and machine learning. A later analysis re-analyzed previously published TCR beta repertoires from roughly 690 donors and added high-resolution HLA genotyping to study TCR occurrence patterns. Rather than using new phenotypic data, the later analysis identified candidate immune exposures from TCR beta sequences and from how often those sequences occurred across donors. In an earlier analysis of roughly 540 of the donors, high-throughput TCR beta sequencing was used to judge whether each TCR beta V gene segment behaved as functional or pseudogenic. Donor age, sex, ethnicity and CMV serostatus were compiled alongside the repertoire data. A later genetic analysis used genome-wide SNP genotypes for about 65% of the 666 donors, treating that subset as a discovery cohort. Every repertoire in the discovery cohort had been generated on one and the same sequencing platform. HLA typing covered class I and class II loci at four-digit resolution. The number of donors typed differed by locus, with about 629-640 for A, B, C, DRB1 and DQB1, about 500 for DQA1, 600 to 610 for DPA1, and 472 for DPB1. About 5 DR-DQ haplotypes were handled as single units for association and clustering, since linkage in the cohort was strong. Across roughly 420 genotyped donors of the cohort, an average of about 250,000 unique TCR beta nucleotide sequences per donor were sequenced, and 15% to 20% of those sequences were non-productive.

Study-level results and caveats: In a later analysis, TCR association rates were found to vary across HLA loci, with the most associated TCRs seen for DRB1 alleles and the fewest for HLA-C alleles. The authors suggested that the approach could potentially be generalized to other disease states and immunological phenotypes. The sequencing pipeline was judged likely to have produced a cluster of highly shared sequence variants as a technical artifact. Three of the identified cytomegalovirus-associated TCR beta chains were confirmed in vitro to be specific for cytomegalovirus antigens. An association between a missense DCLRE1C variant and V-gene and J-gene trimming of TCR beta chains was found in a later genetic analysis and replicated in an independent cohort. In an earlier analysis of roughly 500 of the donors, most TCR beta V segments appeared in productive rearrangements about 90% or about 30% of the time, broadly matching IMGT annotations. Presence/absence analyses assumed roughly uniform sequencing depth across donors, an assumption that may not hold. Because counts were too low, roughly 17 rarely observed V segments, including chromosome 9 orphons, were left out of the earlier analysis of a few hundred of the donors. Correlated functional status among segregating V segments might reflect linkage disequilibrium, but an unknown experimental factor could not be ruled out. The classifier was reported to diagnose cytomegalovirus status with high specificity and sensitivity in both the original and validation cohorts. In a later analysis, most CMV-associated TCR beta chains were found to appear HLA-restricted, with HLA associations seemingly driven largely by CMV exposure. Because some donors lacked HLA typing at each locus, the association tests relied only on the typed subset. The 87-base-pair reads could not distinguish some IMGT-functional V segments, including TRBV6-2 and TRBV6-3, so those segments were excluded. Several of the top co-occurrence clusters appeared to be linked to parvovirus B19, influenza, CMV and Epstein-Barr virus, according to a later analysis. When HLA alleles, especially DR and DQ, strongly co-occurred, TCR associations were difficult to assign to individual alleles. A further reported finding was that TCR beta sequences accurately predicted the HLA-A and HLA-B alleles for most subjects in the first cohort. CMV serostatus was the only immune exposure information available for the cohort. Specific HLA alleles were associated with over 15,000 TCR beta sequences at a false discovery rate of 0.05 in a later analysis. In a later genetic analysis, fewer N-insertions in productive TCRs were reported among donors in an Asian-associated ancestry cluster than the 666-donor mean. In a later analysis, HLA-associated TCR beta chains were found to be more clonally expanded and to have lower generation probabilities than equally common non-associated chains. Across donors, most TCR sequences were observed very rarely, whereas some public TCRs were present in many individuals. This cohort had only TCR beta chains sequenced, and the lack of alpha or paired-chain data limited which features could be detected. In the study, about 150 TCR beta chains were listed as associated with cytomegalovirus.

In total, approximately 700 healthy bone marrow donors made up the cohort. All cohort members were sampled while nominally healthy, although unrecorded immune exposures were likely present. The donor was CMV seronegative and was included in the group of a few hundred seronegative cohort members. A peripheral blood sample was provided by each donor, and peripheral blood mononuclear cells were used for TCR beta sequencing. Genomic DNA was extracted from the blood cell samples with the Qiagen DNeasy Blood Extraction Kit. The junction shows trimming of 1 base on V and 5 bases on J, and the gene matches do not reach 13 bases of it. CDR1 ENHRY and CDR2 SYGVKD are derived from the germline V gene. Taken from cysteine to phenylalanine, the CDR3 has 17 residues. CDR3 DNA is the only sequence kept; it has 51 bases, read in frame from the first base. Library preparation used the immunoSEQ multiplex PCR assay. The multiplex PCR relied on a mix of 60 forward primers for TCR Vbeta segments and 13 reverse primers for TCR Jbeta segments. The CDR3 region of rearranged TCR beta genes was amplified from genomic DNA by a multiplex PCR assay. The Illumina HiSeq System was used to sequence the amplified TCR beta libraries as 87-base-pair reads. In the paper's pipeline: In a later analysis, roughly 80 million unique TCR beta chains were counted across the roughly 610 repertoires, and about 10 million of these chains were shared by at least two donors. Raw reads were error-corrected and collapsed into unique sequences by a nearest-neighbor algorithm in which closely related sequences were merged to remove PCR and sequencing errors. V, D and J gene segments were assigned by aligning CDR3 sequences to IMGT reference sequences. For a sequence to be retained, at least a six-nucleotide match to both a V gene segment and a J gene segment was required. Rearrangements were called productive when the CDR3 lacked stop codons and stayed in frame with V and J; all others were non-productive. Following IMGT convention, CDR3 was defined as the stretch from the second conserved V-encoded cysteine to the conserved J-encoded phenylalanine. The earlier analysis of about 530 of the donors excluded any sequence lacking an unambiguous match to a single V gene segment. An earlier analysis of a few hundred of the donors classified V segments as functional when productive rearrangements were above 56.7% and as segregating when the standard deviation between donors was above 5%. To diagnose cytomegalovirus status from the catalog of TCR beta chain sequences, a statistical classification framework was built. In a later analysis, TCR nucleotide sequences were compared against IMGT/GENE-DB human TR gene sequences so that V and J genes could be assigned. Using the TCRdist pipeline, a later analysis assigned CDR3 sequences along with most-parsimonious VDJ recombination scenarios. In a later analysis, each TCR beta chain was defined by its CDR3 amino acid sequence together with its V-gene family, and reads lacking a unique V-gene family were excluded. In a later analysis, a few hundred highly shared, low-generation-probability nucleotide sequences were removed to address suspected cross-contamination and a sequencing artifact. For each public chain, a later analysis derived a clonal expansion index from normalized ranks of inferred template counts within each repertoire. A later analysis computed generation probabilities with a VDJ recombination model fitted to out-of-frame rearrangements, and checked the results against IGoR. In a later analysis, hypergeometric tests were used to score TCR-TCR, TCR-HLA and TCR-CMV co-occurrence, with a repertoire-size bias correction applied to TCR pairs. To estimate false discovery rates, a later analysis permuted the HLA or CMV assignments 20 times. In a later analysis, co-occurring TCRs were grouped using DBSCAN, and TCRdist sequence similarity was added for clustering within HLA-allele-positive subsets. Repertoires with fewer than 30,000 or more than 120,000 public chains, plus five repertoires with anomalous nucleotide sharing, were excluded from co-occurrence clustering. Sourced from immuneACCESS, this table was stored by TCRdb with only in-frame sequences that have V and J called. A share of the clones is absent; for the studies checked, an unresolved V gene accounts for under half, and the remainder has no known explanation. V, J and clone size are taken as reported in that table, and D and trimming were inferred from the DNA itself. This sample has 100,000 or so clones in its table, and about 83% of those were observed once. The ten most abundant clones make up roughly 6% of the sample.

The sequencing sample was made of PBMCs. The sequence joins TRBV10-3 to TRBJ1-1, with 7 bases in between that match TRBD1. This clonotype was sampled from a man younger than 30 in good health and CMV-seronegative. This receptor carries the CDR3 CAISELLRGYGKTEAFF. The bases are TGTGCCATCAGTGAGTTACTCAGGGGGTATGGGAAAACTGAAGCTTTCTTT.